One sample yielded the 5 T cell receptor beta chains listed below, sequenced in a study of blood T cell repertoires in COVID-19 (dated by TCRdb to the early 2020s). Libraries were made using the immunoSEQ multiplex PCR assay. TCRdb holds this immuneACCESS table with in-frame rearrangements only. Some clones are missing; in checked studies, unresolved V genes explain under half, and the rest has no known cause. For this sample there are 200,000 to 250,000 clones; 86% appear just once. Together, the top ten hold 2% to 2.5% of the sample. The sample comprised peripheral blood. Receptors were obtained from a woman aged 45-65 years with acute or convalescent COVID-19.

The chain recombines TRBV10-2 with TRBJ1-5, with D tentatively TRBD1 (6 bases). The V end lost 7 bases, the J end lost 6 bases, and 10 bases lay between the germline ends. Germline V gene lookup returns CDR1 WSHSY and CDR2 SAAADI. The length of the CDR3 is 12 residues. CDR3 bases: TGCGCCAGCATGGGGGCAAGTCAGCCCCAGCATTTT. It encodes CASMGASQPQHF.

The genes are TRBV10-3 and TRBJ2-5, with D possibly being TRBD1 (5 bases). CDR3 length: 11 residues. CDR1 ENHRY and CDR2 SYGVKD come from the germline V gene. V shed 10 bases and J shed 3 bases, with 9 bases lying between them. DNA for the CDR3: TGTGCCACCCAAGGGGAAGAGACCCAGTACTTC. Its protein product is CATQGEETQYF.

A note on this clone: Other DNA sequences within the sample encode an identical CDR3. This chain connects TRBV18 to TRBJ1-5; no reliable D call. Germline V lookup: CDR1 KGHSH, CDR2 LQKENI. Trimming shortened V by 3 bases and J by 5 bases, and 8 bases separated the two germline ends. This CDR3 is 13 amino acids long. CDR3 sequence reads: CASSPARDQPQHF. CDR3 coding DNA: TGTGCCAGCTCACCCGCCCGGGATCAGCCCCAGCATTTT.

CDR3 sequence reads: CASSEAVGQFYGYTF. The CDR3 DNA reads TGTGCCAGCAGTGAAGCCGTTGGACAGTTCTATGGCTACACCTTC. The chain carries TRBV6-1 and TRBJ1-2, with D maybe TRBD1 (6 bases). Trimming stripped 0 bases from V and 4 bases from J, with 12 bases between. This CDR3 has 15 residues. Per germline, CDR1 MNHNS and CDR2 SASEGT.

The chain recombines TRBV11-2 with TRBJ2-7, with D maybe TRBD2 (6 bases). Germline CDR1 is SGHAT and CDR2 is FQNNGV. V was trimmed by 4 bases and J by 6 bases, leaving 10 bases between them. The CDR3 length is 12 residues. CDR3 nucleotides: TGTGCCAGCAGCTCACTAGCATCCGAGCAGTACTTC. It encodes CASSSLASEQYF.